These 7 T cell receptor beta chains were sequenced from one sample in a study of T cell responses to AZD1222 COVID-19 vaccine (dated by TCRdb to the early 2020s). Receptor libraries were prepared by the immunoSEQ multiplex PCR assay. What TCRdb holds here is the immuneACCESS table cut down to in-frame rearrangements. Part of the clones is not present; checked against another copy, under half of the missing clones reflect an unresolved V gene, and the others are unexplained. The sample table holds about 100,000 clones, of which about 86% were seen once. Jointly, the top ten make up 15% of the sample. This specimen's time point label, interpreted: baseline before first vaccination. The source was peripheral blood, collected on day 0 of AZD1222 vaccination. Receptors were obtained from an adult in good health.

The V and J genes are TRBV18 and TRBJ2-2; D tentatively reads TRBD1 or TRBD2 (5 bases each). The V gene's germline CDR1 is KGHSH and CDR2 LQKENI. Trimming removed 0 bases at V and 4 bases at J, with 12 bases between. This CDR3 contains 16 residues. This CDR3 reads CASSPPGTGSTGELFF. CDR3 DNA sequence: TGTGCCAGCTCACCACCTGGGACGGGATCCACCGGGGAGCTGTTTTTT. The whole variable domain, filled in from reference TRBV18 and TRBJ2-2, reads NAGVMQNPRHLVRRRGQEARLRCSPMKGHSHVYWYRQLPEEGLKFMVYLQKENIIDESGMPKERFSAEFPKEGPSILRIQQVVRGDSAAYFCASSPPGTGSTGELFFGEGSRLTVL.

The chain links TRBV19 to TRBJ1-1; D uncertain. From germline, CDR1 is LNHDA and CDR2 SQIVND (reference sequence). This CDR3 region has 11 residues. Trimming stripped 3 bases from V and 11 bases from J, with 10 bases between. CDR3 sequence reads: CASSMHLRAFF. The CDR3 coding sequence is TGTGCCAGTAGTATGCACCTCCGGGCTTTCTTT.

The CDR3 nucleotides read TGTGCCAGCAGTTTCGCGGGGGGGGGAGCAGATACGCAGTATTTT. It codes for CASSFAGGGADTQYF. This chain uses TRBV27 with TRBJ2-3, with 9 bases lining up with TRBD2. This CDR3 is 15 amino acids long. V trimming: 3 bases; J trimming: 4 bases; junction bases outside the gene matches: 5. CDR1 is MNHEY, CDR2 SMNVEV, per germline (reference sequence).

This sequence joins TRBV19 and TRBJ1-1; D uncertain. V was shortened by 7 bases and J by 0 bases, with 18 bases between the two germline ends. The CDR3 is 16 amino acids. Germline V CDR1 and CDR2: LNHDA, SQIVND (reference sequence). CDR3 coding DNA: TGTGCCAGTACCTCGTTTGGCGGCCCTATGAACACTGAAGCTTTCTTT. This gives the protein CASTSFGGPMNTEAFF.

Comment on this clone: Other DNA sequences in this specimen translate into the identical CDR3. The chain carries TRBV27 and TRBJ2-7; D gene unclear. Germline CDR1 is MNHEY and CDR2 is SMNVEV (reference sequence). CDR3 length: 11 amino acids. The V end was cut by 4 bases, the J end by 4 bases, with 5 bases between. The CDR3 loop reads CASSSNYEQYF. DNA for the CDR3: TGTGCCAGCAGTTCAAATTACGAGCAGTACTTC.

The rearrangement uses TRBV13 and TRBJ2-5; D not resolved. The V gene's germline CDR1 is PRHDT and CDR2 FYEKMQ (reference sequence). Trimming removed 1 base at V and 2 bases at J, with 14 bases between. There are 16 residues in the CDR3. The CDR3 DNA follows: TGTGCCAGCAGCTTAGATCGGGCGGAACGTCAAGAGACCCAGTACTTC. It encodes CASSLDRAERQETQYF.

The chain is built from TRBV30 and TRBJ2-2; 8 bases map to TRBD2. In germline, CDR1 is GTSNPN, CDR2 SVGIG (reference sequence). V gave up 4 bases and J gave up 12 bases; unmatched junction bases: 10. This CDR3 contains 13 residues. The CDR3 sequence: CAWKGGGPLKLFF. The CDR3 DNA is TGTGCCTGGAAGGGCGGGGGGCCCTTAAAGCTGTTTTTT.